The 28 T cell receptor beta chains below come from one sample, sequenced in a study of shared clonotypes between healthy human individuals. The data were produced by immunoSEQ multiplex PCR, yet TCRdb's version contains in-frame clones alone and is incomplete. The sample records some 1,100,000 clones, around 78% being singletons. Sequenced: memory CD4+ T cells from PBMCs. Subset denoted: CD45RA-negative fraction. These receptors were obtained from a man younger than 35 in good health. Some clones in this sample may be carry-over from other donors' samples.

For the CDR3, the DNA is TGTGCCAGCAGCGTAGGATCCGGCGGGGGCACCCAAGAGACCCAGTACTTC. Protein: CASSVGSGGGTQETQYF. The rearrangement joins TRBV9 to TRBJ2-5, with TRBD2 as a possible D gene (7 bases). With 0 bases removed from V and 1 base from J, the gap between germline ends came to 16 bases. The CDR3 contains 17 residues. Germline V gene data show CDR1 as SGDLS and CDR2 as YYNGEE.

This chain joins TRBV5-1 and TRBJ2-7; 9 nucleotides match TRBD1. The CDR3 has 15 residues. The V and J ends lost 3 bases and 2 bases, in that order; junction bases with no gene match: 6. In germline, CDR1 is SGHRS, CDR2 YFSETQ. CDR3 region: CASSSGGTGTYEQYF. The CDR3 DNA sequence: TGCGCCAGCAGCTCCGGTGGGACAGGGACCTACGAGCAGTACTTC.

The chain has TRBV15 and TRBJ2-7; weak D call: TRBD2 (6 bases). Trimming took off 0 bases at V and 0 bases at J, with 12 bases between the two ends. The germline gives CDR1 LNHNV, CDR2 YYDKDF (reference sequence). This CDR3 is 16 amino acids long. CDR3 coding DNA: TGTGCCACCAGCAGAGAGGGGGGACCGAGCTCCTACGAGCAGTACTTC. Amino acid sequence: CATSREGGPSSYEQYF.

This clone occurred once. The chain employs TRBV18 and TRBJ2-4, with unresolved D. The CDR3 contains 14 residues. The germline gives CDR1 KGHSH, CDR2 LQKENI. V was pared by 3 bases and J by 5 bases, with 11 bases between. The CDR3 bases are TGTGCCAGCTCACCTCTCCTTGGAGAAAACATTCAGTACTTC. As protein: CASSPLLGENIQYF.

This chain uses TRBV9 with TRBJ2-3; perhaps TRBD2 as D (6 bases). V was cut by 6 bases and J by 4 bases, with 12 bases left in between. This CDR3 comprises 13 residues. Germline V CDR1 and CDR2: SGDLS, YYNGEE. CDR3 in DNA: TGTGCCAGCAACCCTGGGGACTCAGATACGCAGTATTTT. Its protein product is CASNPGDSDTQYF.

This clone showed up just a few times. The same CDR3 arises from other DNA sequences in this sample as well. The rearrangement links TRBV29-1 to TRBJ1-1, with TRBD1 as a possible D gene (5 bases). There are 13 residues in the CDR3. From germline, CDR1 is SQVTM and CDR2 ANQGSEA. The V gene lost 6 bases and the J gene lost 1 base, with 12 bases spanning the gap. The chain's CDR3 is CSVAGQRNTEAFF. DNA of the CDR3: TGCAGCGTCGCGGGGCAAAGGAACACTGAAGCTTTCTTT.

This chain links TRBV7-8 with TRBJ1-4; D uncertain. CDR3 length equals 15 residues. Trimming took off 4 bases at V and 7 bases at J, with 16 bases between the two ends. The germline V gene encodes CDR1 SGHVS and CDR2 FQNEAQ. CDR3 DNA sequence: TGTGCCAGCAGCTCCGAGCGATTACGAGGTGAAAAACTGTTTTTT. It specifies CASSSERLRGEKLFF.

CDR3 coding DNA: TGTGCCAGCATCGGACAGGGGGGAGGCTACACCTTC. It translates to CASIGQGGGYTF. This chain connects TRBV2 to TRBJ1-2; 10 bases are shared with TRBD1. V trimming: 7 bases; J trimming: 8 bases; junction bases outside the gene matches: 4. The germline V gene encodes CDR1 SNHLY and CDR2 FYNNEI. The CDR3 loop spans 12 amino acids.

The chain combines TRBV29-1 with TRBJ2-3, with D maybe TRBD2 (5 bases). Germline V gives CDR1 SQVTM, CDR2 ANQGSEA. The CDR3 consists of 15 residues. Trimming stripped 2 bases from V and 4 bases from J, with 16 bases between. The CDR3 nucleotides read TGCAGCGTTGAAACCCCAAGTGAGGGTCCAGATACGCAGTATTTT. This codes for CSVETPSEGPDTQYF.

The chain is built from TRBV27 and TRBJ2-2; D gene ambiguous. Trimming shortened V by 8 bases and J by 0 bases, and 13 bases separated the two germline ends. The CDR3 length is 15 residues. Germline V CDR1 and CDR2: MNHEY, SMNVEV (reference sequence). CDR3 residues: CASSRRDTNTGELFF. Here the CDR3 DNA reads TGTGCCAGCTCCCGTAGAGATACGAACACCGGGGAGCTGTTTTTT.

This clone was detected only a few times. The chain combines TRBV27 with TRBJ1-2, with 8 nucleotides matching TRBD1. Unmatched junction bases numbered 12, after V lost 7 bases and J lost 5 bases. The CDR3 sequence is 15 residues long. Germline values: CDR1 MNHEY, CDR2 SMNVEV (reference sequence). CDR3 residues: CASTSTGQASYGYTF. CDR3 coding DNA: TGTGCCAGCACTTCCACGGGACAGGCCTCATATGGCTACACCTTC.

This clone appeared once. V gene TRBV28 combines with J gene TRBJ2-7; 7 bases align to TRBD1. Losses at the gene ends were 7 bases for V and 9 bases for J; bases not matched to a gene: 12. This CDR3 has 13 amino acids. Germline V gives CDR1 MDHEN, CDR2 SYDVKM. CDR3 sequence reads: CASISGRGGRQYF. Here the CDR3 DNA reads TGTGCCAGCATCTCCGGCCGAGGGGGCCGGCAGTACTTC. Complete variable domain (other parts from reference TRBV28 and TRBJ2-7): DVKVTQSSRYLVKRTGEKVFLECVQDMDHENMFWYRQDPGLGLRLIYFSYDVKMKEKGDIPEGYSVSREKKERFSLILESASTNQTSMYLCASISGRGGRQYFGPGTRLTVT.

The chain uses TRBV6-6 and TRBJ1-1; 8 bases are shared with TRBD1. With V trimmed by 7 bases and J by 5 bases, 9 bases remained unmatched. CDR3 length: 14 amino acids. The germline V gene encodes CDR1 MNHNY and CDR2 SVGAGI (reference sequence). The DNA for the CDR3 is TGTGCCAGCACAGGACAGGGTGGAGCTACTGAAGCTTTCTTT. It yields the protein CASTGQGGATEAFF.

The rearrangement uses TRBV9 and TRBJ2-1; 10 bases fit TRBD1. Germline V gives CDR1 SGDLS, CDR2 YYNGEE. Trimming at V came to 3 bases and at J to 8 bases, leaving 5 bases not matched to a gene. CDR3 size: 14 residues. In DNA form, the CDR3 reads TGTGCCAGCAGCGGTCCCGGGACAGGGGATGAGCAGTTCTTC. Translated, it gives CASSGPGTGDEQFF.

The CDR3 spells CSASFRETQYF. CDR3 in DNA: TGCAGTGCTAGTTTTAGAGAGACCCAGTACTTC. This chain joins TRBV20-1 and TRBJ2-5; D unclear. V lost 3 bases and J lost 4, with 6 bases in between. There are 11 residues in the CDR3. Germline V CDR1 and CDR2: DFQATT, SNEGSKA (reference sequence).

This rearrangement joins TRBV28 to TRBJ2-5, with D maybe TRBD2 (5 bases). Germline loops: CDR1 MDHEN, CDR2 SYDVKM. Trimming stripped 6 bases from V and 5 bases from J, with 13 bases between. The length of the CDR3 is 13 residues. The CDR3 DNA is TGTGCCAGCAGCCTCCTTTGGGAGGAGACCCAGTACTTC. Its protein product is CASSLLWEETQYF.

Only a few counts were recorded for this clone. The chain joins TRBV27 to TRBJ1-1, with unresolved D. V dropped 5 bases and J dropped 4 bases, with 14 bases sitting between them. Germline V gene sequence: CDR1 MNHEY, CDR2 SMNVEV (reference sequence). The CDR3 is 14 amino acids. Here the CDR3 reads CASSLFGEGTEAFF. The CDR3 DNA reads TGTGCCAGCAGTCTATTTGGGGAAGGCACTGAAGCTTTCTTT.

The chain links TRBV11-2 to TRBJ1-2, with a possible D match to TRBD1 (6 bases). Germline CDR1 is SGHAT and CDR2 is FQNNGV. Deletions cut 3 bases from V and 0 bases from J, with 23 bases between. The CDR3 runs 19 residues. The chain's CDR3 is CASSLRQVGLLRSNYGYTF. The CDR3 DNA reads TGTGCCAGCAGCTTGAGACAGGTCGGTCTACTCCGGTCTAACTATGGCTACACCTTC.

The J gene is TRBJ2-7, the V gene TRBV7-2; no clear D gene. The CDR3 has 14 residues. Deletions cut 3 bases from V and 2 bases from J, with 11 bases between. CDR1 is SGHTA, CDR2 FQGNSA, per germline. CDR3 sequence reads: CASSFSHLTYEQYF. CDR3 nucleotides: TGTGCCAGCAGCTTCAGTCATTTGACCTACGAGCAGTACTTC.

This chain joins TRBV7-2 and TRBJ1-5; D is undetermined. Germline CDR1 SGHTA, CDR2 FQGNSA. CDR3 length: 14 amino acids. Trimming cost V 2 bases and J 2 bases, with 7 bases left between them. The CDR3 DNA follows: TGTGCCAGCAGCTTAAGCAGGCGCAATCAGCCCCAGCATTTT. Protein sequence: CASSLSRRNQPQHF.

The chain carries TRBV15 and TRBJ1-3; D gene ambiguous. V was cut by 1 base and J by 3 bases, with 10 bases left in between. The CDR3 is 15 residues long. Germline V gene data show CDR1 as LNHNV and CDR2 as YYDKDF (reference sequence). The CDR3: CATSRVAGFGNTIYF. The CDR3 nucleotides read TGTGCCACCAGCAGAGTGGCGGGGTTTGGAAACACCATATATTTT.

The chain has TRBV15 and TRBJ1-2, with D unclear. V was shortened by 1 base and J by 1 base, with 7 bases between the two germline ends. CDR3 size: 14 residues. Germline CDR1 reads LNHNV; CDR2 reads YYDKDF (reference sequence). This CDR3 reads CATSRVGSNYGYTF. The CDR3 coding sequence is TGTGCCACCAGCAGAGTGGGCAGTAACTATGGCTACACCTTC.

This sequence joins TRBV19 and TRBJ1-2, with a possible D match to TRBD1 (6 bases). The CDR3 is 17 amino acids. The germline CDR1 and CDR2 sequences are LNHDA and SQIVND (reference sequence). Trimming removed 7 bases from V and 1 base from J, with 22 bases in between. In DNA, the CDR3 is TGTGCCAGTACCCCGAGGGGCGACAGGACCTATAACTATGGCTACACCTTC. Its protein is CASTPRGDRTYNYGYTF.

This clone was seen a few times. The V and J genes are TRBV27 and TRBJ1-2; 7 bases match TRBD1. Germline CDR1 and CDR2: MNHEY and SMNVEV (reference sequence). This CDR3 comprises 13 residues. Trimming cost V 6 bases and J 2 bases; bases outside gene matches: 3. The CDR3 DNA is TGTGCCAGCAGGACGACAGGGAACTATGGCTACACCTTC. It specifies CASRTTGNYGYTF.

The V call is TRBV5-1, the J call TRBJ2-5; a weak D match, TRBD2 (5 bases). Germline loops: CDR1 SGHRS, CDR2 YFSETQ. V lost 0 bases, J lost 7 bases, and 13 bases lay in between. CDR3 length: 14 residues. CDR3 loop: CASSLGGEGGTQYF. CDR3 DNA: TGCGCCAGCAGCTTGGGCGGAGAGGGCGGGACCCAGTACTTC.

The gene calls are TRBV4-1 and TRBJ1-1; D remains ambiguous. In germline, CDR1 is MGHRA, CDR2 YSYEKL. The CDR3 is made up of 13 amino acids. V was shortened by 2 bases and J by 5 bases, with 9 bases between the two germline ends. This chain's CDR3 is CASSQNLQTEAFF. The CDR3 DNA follows: TGCGCCAGCAGCCAAAATCTACAAACTGAAGCTTTCTTT.

The J gene is TRBJ2-3, the V gene TRBV9; 9 nucleotides align to TRBD1. V lost 2 bases, J lost 11 bases, and 9 bases stayed unmatched. The CDR3 contains 14 residues. From germline, CDR1 is SGDLS and CDR2 YYNGEE. CDR3 protein: CASSVTGTGNLQYF. The CDR3 DNA is TGTGCCAGCAGCGTGACCGGGACAGGGAATTTGCAGTATTTT.

This clone occurred a few times. V gene TRBV7-9 combines with J gene TRBJ2-7; 8 bases are shared with TRBD2. The CDR3 spans 14 residues. Germline values: CDR1 SEHNR, CDR2 FQNEAQ (reference sequence). Trimming removed 5 bases from V and 1 base from J; junction bases left unmatched: 4. The CDR3 here is CASSRGTSSYEQYF. CDR3 DNA sequence: TGTGCCAGCAGCCGCGGGACTAGTTCCTACGAGCAGTACTTC.